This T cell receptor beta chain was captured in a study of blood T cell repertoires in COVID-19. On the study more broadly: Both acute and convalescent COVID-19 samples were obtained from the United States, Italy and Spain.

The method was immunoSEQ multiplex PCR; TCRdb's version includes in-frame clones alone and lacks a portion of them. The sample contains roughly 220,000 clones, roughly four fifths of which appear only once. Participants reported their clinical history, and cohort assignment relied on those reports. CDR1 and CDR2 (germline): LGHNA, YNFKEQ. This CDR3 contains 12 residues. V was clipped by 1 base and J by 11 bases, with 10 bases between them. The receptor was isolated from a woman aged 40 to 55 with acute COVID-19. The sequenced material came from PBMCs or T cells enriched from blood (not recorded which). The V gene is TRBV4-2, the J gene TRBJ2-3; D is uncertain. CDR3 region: CASSQVEFKQYF. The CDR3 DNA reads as TGTGCCAGCAGCCAAGTTGAGTTTAAGCAGTATTTT.